At least ten counts were recorded for the clone carrying this T cell receptor (beta chain). This entry belongs to a study of CD8 T cells in ankylosing spondylitis. TCRdb redid the calling of the 5' RACE reads with MiXCR, one entry per CDR3 protein. The sample shows about 39,000 distinct CDR3 sequences, less than 4% of them seen only once. The length of the CDR3 is 14 residues. V lost 3 bases and J 5 bases, leaving 11 bases between the germline ends. Germline values: CDR1 SGDLS, CDR2 YYNGEE. The chain joins TRBV9 to TRBJ1-4, with D maybe TRBD1 (5 bases). What was sequenced was blood, either unsorted or a sorted T cell fraction (not recorded which). The receptor's source is a male donor with ankylosing spondylitis or in good health (not recorded which). The CDR3 protein is CASSEWGENEKLFF. For the CDR3, the DNA is TGTGCCAGCAGCGAGTGGGGGGAGAATGAAAAACTGTTTTTT.